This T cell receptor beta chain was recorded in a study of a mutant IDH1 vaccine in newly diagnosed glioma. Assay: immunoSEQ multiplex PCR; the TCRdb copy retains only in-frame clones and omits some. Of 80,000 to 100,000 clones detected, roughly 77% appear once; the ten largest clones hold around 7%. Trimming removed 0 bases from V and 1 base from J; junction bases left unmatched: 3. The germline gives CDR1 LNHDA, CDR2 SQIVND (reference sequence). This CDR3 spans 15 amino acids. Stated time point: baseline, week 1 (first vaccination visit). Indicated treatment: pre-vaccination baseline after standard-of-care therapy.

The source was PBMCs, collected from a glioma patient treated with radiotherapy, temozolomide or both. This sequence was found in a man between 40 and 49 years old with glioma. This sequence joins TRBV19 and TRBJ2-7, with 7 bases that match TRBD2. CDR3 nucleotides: TGTGCCAGTAGTATAGAGGATAGCGGGTCCTACGAGCAGTACTTC. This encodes CASSIEDSGSYEQYF.